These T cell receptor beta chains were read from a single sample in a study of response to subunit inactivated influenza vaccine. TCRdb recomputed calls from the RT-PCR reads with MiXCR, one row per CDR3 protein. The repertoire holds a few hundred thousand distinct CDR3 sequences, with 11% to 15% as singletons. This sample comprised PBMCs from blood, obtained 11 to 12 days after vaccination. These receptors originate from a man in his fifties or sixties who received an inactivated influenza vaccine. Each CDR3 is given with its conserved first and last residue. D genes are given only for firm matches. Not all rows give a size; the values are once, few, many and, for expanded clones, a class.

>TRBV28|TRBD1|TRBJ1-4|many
CASSWGQGNEKLFF
TGTGCCAGCAGTTGGGGACAGGGGAATGAAAAACTGTTTTTT
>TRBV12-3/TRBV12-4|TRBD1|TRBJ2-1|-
CASSPRQGGEQFF
TGTGCCAGCAGTCCGAGACAGGGGGGGGAGCAGTTCTTC
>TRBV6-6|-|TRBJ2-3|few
CTSNLGPTLTDTQYF
TGTACCAGCAACCTGGGACCCACACTCACAGATACGCAGTATTTT
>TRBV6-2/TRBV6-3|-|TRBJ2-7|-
CASSFSNREEYEQYF
TGTGCCAGCAGCTTCTCAAACAGGGAAGAGTACGAGCAGTACTTC
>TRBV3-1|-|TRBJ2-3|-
CASSQEGLATSTDTQYF
TGTGCCAGCAGCCAAGAAGGCCTAGCGACCTCCACAGATACGCAGTATTTT
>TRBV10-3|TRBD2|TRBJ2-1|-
CAISDRAGGPVGGEQFF
TGTGCCATCAGTGATCGAGCGGGAGGGCCAGTAGGTGGGGAGCAGTTCTTC
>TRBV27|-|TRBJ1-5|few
CASSWGQRGAQHF
TGTGCCAGCAGTTGGGGTCAGCGAGGGGCCCAGCATTTT
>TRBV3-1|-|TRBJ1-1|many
CASSQGTTEAFF
TGTGCCAGCAGCCAGGGTACCACTGAAGCTTTCTTT
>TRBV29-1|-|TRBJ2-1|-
CSVHDRGRRNEQFF
TGCAGCGTCCACGATCGGGGCCGGCGGAATGAGCAGTTCTTC
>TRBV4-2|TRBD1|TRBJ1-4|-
CASNPGQANEKLFF
TGTGCCAGCAACCCGGGACAGGCTAATGAAAAACTGTTTTTT
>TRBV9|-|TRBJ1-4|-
CASSQTGTTNEKLFF
TGTGCCAGCAGTCAGACAGGCACAACTAATGAAAAACTGTTTTTT
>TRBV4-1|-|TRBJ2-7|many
CASSSFIPGDGEQYF
TGCGCCAGCAGCTCTTTTATTCCAGGGGATGGCGAGCAGTACTTC
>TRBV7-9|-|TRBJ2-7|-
CASSRDSSYSRYEQYF
TGTGCCAGCAGCCGTGACTCCAGCTACTCTCGCTACGAGCAGTACTTC
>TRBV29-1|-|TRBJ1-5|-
CSAKGDSNQPQHF
TGCAGCGCCAAGGGGGATAGCAATCAGCCCCAGCATTTT
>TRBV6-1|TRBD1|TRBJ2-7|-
CASSASGQGSYEQYF
TGTGCCAGCAGTGCGAGCGGACAGGGGAGTTACGAGCAGTACTTC
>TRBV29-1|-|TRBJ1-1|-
CSVDGRPEAFF
TGCAGCGTTGACGGGAGACCTGAAGCTTTCTTT
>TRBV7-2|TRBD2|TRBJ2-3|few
CASSLATSGRTDTQYF
TGTGCCAGCAGCTTAGCGACTAGCGGGAGGACAGATACGCAGTATTTT
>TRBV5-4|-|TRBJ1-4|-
CASSPTRNREKLFF
TGTGCCAGCAGCCCGACTAGGAACCGAGAAAAACTGTTTTTT
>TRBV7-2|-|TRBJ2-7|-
CANSLTGLPYEQYF
TGTGCCAACAGCTTAACGGGTCTCCCCTACGAGCAGTACTTC
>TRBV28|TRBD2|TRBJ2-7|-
CASSSASGTYEQYF
TGTGCCAGCAGTTCGGCTAGCGGGACGTACGAGCAGTACTTC
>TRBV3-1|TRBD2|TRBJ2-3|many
CASSQVLAGGTDTQYF
TGTGCCAGCAGCCAAGTACTAGCGGGAGGCACAGATACGCAGTATTTT
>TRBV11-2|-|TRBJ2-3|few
CASSLRGAPTGGTDTQYF
TGTGCCAGCAGCTTAAGGGGCGCACCAACCGGGGGCACAGATACGCAGTATTTT